This is a list of T cell receptor beta chains from one sample in a study of T cells in Graves' hyperthyroidism and ophthalmopathy. TCRdb called the multiplex PCR reads again in MiXCR, with one record for every CDR3 protein. The repertoire has 500,000 or so distinct CDR3 sequences, more than 15% of them found once; the top ten carry roughly 18%. Sequenced sample: blood. The receptor set was obtained from a woman aged 18 to 35 with Graves' ophthalmopathy. Each CDR3 is given with its conserved first and last residue. Fields, in order: J gene, V gene, D gene, clone size, CDR3 DNA, CDR3 protein. D genes are given only for firm matches. Where a row states a size, it is once, few, many or the class of an expanded clone; other rows omit it.

J gene: TRBJ2-5; V gene: TRBV12-3/TRBV12-4; D gene: NA; clone size: many; CDR3 DNA: TGTGCCAGCAGTTTAGATGGGTCGGAGACCCAGTACTTC; CDR3 protein: CASSLDGSETQYF
J gene: TRBJ2-1; V gene: TRBV9; D gene: NA; clone size: NA; CDR3 DNA: TGTGCCAGCAGCGTAGATCTCGGGATGGGAGGGGGCAATGAGCAGTTCTTC; CDR3 protein: CASSVDLGMGGGNEQFF
J gene: TRBJ2-3; V gene: TRBV4-2; D gene: NA; clone size: NA; CDR3 DNA: TGTGCCAGCAGCCAAGAAGAGTGGGACGCAGATACGCAGTATTTT; CDR3 protein: CASSQEEWDADTQYF
J gene: TRBJ1-5; V gene: TRBV4-1; D gene: NA; clone size: few; CDR3 DNA: TGCGCCAGCAGCCAAGCCACTGGCGTTATTGGCAATCAGCCCCAGCATTTT; CDR3 protein: CASSQATGVIGNQPQHF
J gene: TRBJ1-2; V gene: TRBV29-1; D gene: NA; clone size: few; CDR3 DNA: TGCAGCGTTGACGTGGGACAAAACTATGGCTACACCTTC; CDR3 protein: CSVDVGQNYGYTF
J gene: TRBJ1-2; V gene: TRBV19; D gene: NA; clone size: few; CDR3 DNA: TGTGCCAGTGGTTCTTCCGGCTATGGCTACACCTTC; CDR3 protein: CASGSSGYGYTF
J gene: TRBJ2-5; V gene: TRBV3-1; D gene: NA; clone size: many; CDR3 DNA: TGTGCCAGCAGCCGAATTCCGCGGCAGGCCCAAGAGACCCAGTACTTC; CDR3 protein: CASSRIPRQAQETQYF
J gene: TRBJ2-2; V gene: TRBV12-3/TRBV12-4; D gene: NA; clone size: many; CDR3 DNA: TGTGCCAGCAGTTTAGCACAAGACACCGGGGAGCTGTTTTTT; CDR3 protein: CASSLAQDTGELFF
J gene: TRBJ1-6; V gene: TRBV11-2; D gene: NA; clone size: many; CDR3 DNA: TGTGCCAGCAGCCCGCAGACAGGACGGAGTTCACCCCTCCACTTT; CDR3 protein: CASSPQTGRSSPLHF
J gene: TRBJ2-5; V gene: TRBV11-2; D gene: NA; clone size: many; CDR3 DNA: TGTGCCAGCAGCTTAGTGCGTCGAAATCCCCAAGAGACCCAGTACTTC; CDR3 protein: CASSLVRRNPQETQYF
J gene: TRBJ2-2; V gene: TRBV25-1; D gene: NA; clone size: NA; CDR3 DNA: TGTGCCAGCAGTGGTGAGGGGATTGTCGGGGAGCTGTTTTTT; CDR3 protein: CASSGEGIVGELFF
J gene: TRBJ1-2; V gene: TRBV5-1; D gene: NA; clone size: many; CDR3 DNA: TGCGCCAGCGGGTTGGGACGGAACTATGGCTACACCTTC; CDR3 protein: CASGLGRNYGYTF
J gene: TRBJ2-5; V gene: TRBV10-3; D gene: TRBD2; clone size: many; CDR3 DNA: TGTGCCATCAGTGACACTCCAGGGTCCACCGCGGGGGGTTCTGGTGAGACCCAGTACTTC; CDR3 protein: CAISDTPGSTAGGSGETQYF
J gene: TRBJ2-1; V gene: TRBV7-3; D gene: TRBD1; clone size: many; CDR3 DNA: TGTGCCAGCAGCGCCCGACAGGGTCTTGACAATGAGCAGTTCTTC; CDR3 protein: CASSARQGLDNEQFF
J gene: TRBJ1-1; V gene: TRBV2; D gene: NA; clone size: many; CDR3 DNA: TGTGCCAGCAGTGAAGACGGGGAGGCCACTGAAGCTTTCTTT; CDR3 protein: CASSEDGEATEAFF
J gene: TRBJ2-3; V gene: TRBV9; D gene: TRBD1; clone size: few; CDR3 DNA: TGTGCCAGCAGCGATCAGGGGGCCCACACAGATACGCAGTATTTT; CDR3 protein: CASSDQGAHTDTQYF
J gene: TRBJ2-5; V gene: TRBV28; D gene: NA; clone size: few; CDR3 DNA: TGTGCCAGCAGTCGGACCTCGGGAGAGACCCAGTACTTC; CDR3 protein: CASSRTSGETQYF
J gene: TRBJ2-2; V gene: TRBV12-3/TRBV12-4; D gene: TRBD2; clone size: many; CDR3 DNA: TGTGCCAGCAGGTCGGGGGGGGCCGGGGAGCTGTTTTTT; CDR3 protein: CASRSGGAGELFF
J gene: TRBJ2-6; V gene: TRBV7-9; D gene: NA; clone size: few; CDR3 DNA: TGTGCCAGCAGCTTAGAAGTCTCGGACTCTGGGGCCAACGTCCTGACTTTC; CDR3 protein: CASSLEVSDSGANVLTF
J gene: TRBJ1-4; V gene: TRBV6-2/TRBV6-3; D gene: NA; clone size: NA; CDR3 DNA: TGTGCCAGCAGCTTGGGACCACCGTTGAAAAAACTGTTTTTT; CDR3 protein: CASSLGPPLKKLFF
J gene: TRBJ2-7; V gene: TRBV4-3; D gene: NA; clone size: NA; CDR3 DNA: TGCGCCAGCAGCCAAGATCTACCGGGGTTCTACGAGCAGTACTTC; CDR3 protein: CASSQDLPGFYEQYF
J gene: TRBJ1-5; V gene: TRBV28; D gene: NA; clone size: many; CDR3 DNA: TGTGCCAGCGGCCGAATGAGACCCTATAGCAATCAGCCCCAGCATTTT; CDR3 protein: CASGRMRPYSNQPQHF
J gene: TRBJ2-3; V gene: TRBV5-1; D gene: TRBD1; clone size: many; CDR3 DNA: TGCGCCAGCAGCTCGGACAGGGGCTCAGATACGCAGTATTTT; CDR3 protein: CASSSDRGSDTQYF
J gene: TRBJ2-1; V gene: TRBV20-1; D gene: NA; clone size: many; CDR3 DNA: TGCAGTGCTCAGCGTCGCTCCTACAATGAGCAGTTCTTC; CDR3 protein: CSAQRRSYNEQFF
J gene: TRBJ2-3; V gene: TRBV5-8; D gene: TRBD1; clone size: NA; CDR3 DNA: TGTGCCAGCAGCTTGACGAGGGGGCTAGGGGATACGCAGTATTTT; CDR3 protein: CASSLTRGLGDTQYF
J gene: TRBJ1-1; V gene: TRBV19; D gene: TRBD1; clone size: few; CDR3 DNA: TGTGCCAGTAGTTCTGTTCCGGACAGGATGAACACTGAAGCTTTCTTT; CDR3 protein: CASSSVPDRMNTEAFF
J gene: TRBJ2-7; V gene: TRBV5-1; D gene: TRBD1; clone size: many; CDR3 DNA: TGCGCCAGCGGACCCGACCCAGGGGGCTACGAGCAGTACTTC; CDR3 protein: CASGPDPGGYEQYF
J gene: TRBJ1-6; V gene: TRBV7-9; D gene: NA; clone size: NA; CDR3 DNA: TGTGCCAGCAGCCGGATGGTCATAAATTCACCCCTCCACTTT; CDR3 protein: CASSRMVINSPLHF
J gene: TRBJ2-5; V gene: TRBV4-3; D gene: NA; clone size: NA; CDR3 DNA: TGCGCCAGCAGCCAAGCAGGAGTTTCCGGAGAGACCCAGTACTTC; CDR3 protein: CASSQAGVSGETQYF
J gene: TRBJ1-5; V gene: TRBV10-3; D gene: NA; clone size: NA; CDR3 DNA: TGTGCCATCAGTGACCGGTTTGCGGCTGGTCAGCCCCAGCATTTT; CDR3 protein: CAISDRFAAGQPQHF
J gene: TRBJ2-7; V gene: TRBV27; D gene: TRBD2; clone size: many; CDR3 DNA: TGTGCCAGCAGTTGGACTAGCGGGAACTACGAGCAGTACTTC; CDR3 protein: CASSWTSGNYEQYF
J gene: TRBJ1-6; V gene: TRBV5-1; D gene: TRBD1; clone size: few; CDR3 DNA: TGCGCCAGCAGCTTGGGGCAACCGACAGGGGGTAATTCACCCCTCCACTTT; CDR3 protein: CASSLGQPTGGNSPLHF
J gene: TRBJ2-7; V gene: TRBV11-2; D gene: NA; clone size: many; CDR3 DNA: TGTGCCAGCAGCCCCTTTACGGGGAGACCCTACGAGCAGTACTTC; CDR3 protein: CASSPFTGRPYEQYF
J gene: TRBJ2-7; V gene: TRBV5-1; D gene: TRBD1; clone size: few; CDR3 DNA: TGCGCCAGCAGCTTGGTCAGGGGGCCCCACGAGCAGTACTTC; CDR3 protein: CASSLVRGPHEQYF
J gene: TRBJ1-1; V gene: TRBV6-5; D gene: NA; clone size: many; CDR3 DNA: TGTGCCAGCAGTTCTACGGGCCAAAAGAACACTGAAGCTTTCTTT; CDR3 protein: CASSSTGQKNTEAFF
J gene: TRBJ2-2; V gene: TRBV30; D gene: NA; clone size: few; CDR3 DNA: TGTGCCTGGAGTCCCGCCTCCGGGGAGCTGTTTTTT; CDR3 protein: CAWSPASGELFF
J gene: TRBJ1-2; V gene: TRBV20-1; D gene: TRBD1; clone size: few; CDR3 DNA: TGCAGTGCTTGGACAGGGAATGGCTACACCTTC; CDR3 protein: CSAWTGNGYTF
J gene: TRBJ1-5; V gene: TRBV28; D gene: NA; clone size: many; CDR3 DNA: TGTGCCAGCAGCCGCGGCGGGGTACGTCAGCCCCAGCATTTT; CDR3 protein: CASSRGGVRQPQHF
J gene: TRBJ2-7; V gene: TRBV27; D gene: NA; clone size: many; CDR3 DNA: TGTGCCAGCATTGGGAGGGGATACACAGGGAGTCCCTACGAGCAGTACTTC; CDR3 protein: CASIGRGYTGSPYEQYF
J gene: TRBJ2-3; V gene: TRBV3-1; D gene: TRBD2; clone size: many; CDR3 DNA: TGTGCCAGCAGCCAAGATGATAGGACTAGCGGCACAGATACGCAGTATTTT; CDR3 protein: CASSQDDRTSGTDTQYF
J gene: TRBJ1-2; V gene: TRBV6-1; D gene: NA; clone size: many; CDR3 DNA: TGTGCCAGCAGTGATAAGGCCGTAGCTAACTATGGCTACACCTTC; CDR3 protein: CASSDKAVANYGYTF
J gene: TRBJ1-2; V gene: TRBV12-3/TRBV12-4; D gene: TRBD1; clone size: NA; CDR3 DNA: TGTGCCAGCAGTCCCACCCTCCCGGGACAGGGGACCAACTATGGCTACACCTTC; CDR3 protein: CASSPTLPGQGTNYGYTF
J gene: TRBJ1-2; V gene: TRBV15; D gene: NA; clone size: many; CDR3 DNA: TGTGCCACCAGCAGAGAGGACTATGGCTACACCTTC; CDR3 protein: CATSREDYGYTF
J gene: TRBJ1-2; V gene: TRBV30; D gene: NA; clone size: many; CDR3 DNA: TGTGCCTGGGACAGACAAAACTATGGCTACACCTTC; CDR3 protein: CAWDRQNYGYTF
J gene: TRBJ2-1; V gene: TRBV7-9; D gene: NA; clone size: few; CDR3 DNA: TGTGCCAGCAGCCATGCTATAGGGGAGAGGAATGAGCAGTTCTTC; CDR3 protein: CASSHAIGERNEQFF
J gene: TRBJ2-3; V gene: TRBV7-3; D gene: TRBD2; clone size: many; CDR3 DNA: TGTGCCAGCAGCTCACAGGGACTAGCGGGCAATACGCAGTATTTT; CDR3 protein: CASSSQGLAGNTQYF